The source of this T cell receptor beta chain is a study of blood T cell repertoires in COVID-19. The germline V gene encodes CDR1 SQVTM and CDR2 ANQGSEA. The CDR3 is made up of 13 amino acids. V dropped 4 bases and J dropped 6; count of bases not matched to a gene: 3. This table comes from immunoSEQ multiplex PCR, and its TCRdb copy is limited to in-frame clones, with some not included. Of around 700,000 clones listed, 75% to 90% are singletons. The chain employs TRBV29-1 and TRBJ1-6; TRBD1 matches at 7 bases. The receptor was isolated from a woman aged 18-35 years with acute or convalescent COVID-19. The source material was peripheral blood. The CDR3 DNA reads as TGCAGCGTTGGACAGGGCCCTAATTCACCCCTCCACTTT. Translation gives CSVGQGPNSPLHF.